This TCR beta chain stems from a study of cytomegalovirus exposure and HLA in healthy donors. This clone was found a few times. Assay: immunoSEQ multiplex PCR; the TCRdb copy retains only in-frame clones and omits some. Among 150,000 to 200,000 clones, 84% were seen once, and the ten largest hold roughly a tenth. CDR1 is SQVTM, CDR2 ANQGSEA, per germline. The CDR3 contains 14 residues. Unmatched junction bases numbered 8, after V lost 6 bases and J lost 0 bases. V usage is TRBV29-1 and J usage is TRBJ2-7; TRBD1 matches at 7 bases. The sequenced sample consisted of PBMCs. This clonotype was sampled from a man under 40 in good health and CMV-seropositive. The CDR3 region has the DNA TGCAGCGTACTGGGACAGTCGAGCTCCTACGAGCAGTACTTC. It yields the protein CSVLGQSSSYEQYF.